One sample yielded the 12 T cell receptor beta chains listed below, sequenced in a study of T-cell memory formation after mild COVID-19. TCRdb re-derived calls from the 5' RACE reads in MiXCR, one entry per CDR3 protein. The data show approximately 190,000 distinct CDR3 sequences, with around 16% seen just once and roughly 2.4% held by the top ten. The sequencing sample was made of PBMCs or a T cell subset sorted from them (not recorded which). These receptors came from an adult woman who had mild COVID-19 (a few samples of this study predate the infection). Cell type and time point are not known.

This chain joins TRBV4-1 and TRBJ2-5; D gene uncertain. Between the trimmed V and J ends, which lost 1 base and 1 base, there was a span of 4 bases. Germline V lookup: CDR1 MGHRA, CDR2 YSYEKL. The CDR3 totals 13 residues. The CDR3 here is CASSQAVQETQYF. The CDR3 nucleotides are TGCGCCAGCAGCCAAGCGGTCCAAGAGACCCAGTACTTC.

The rearrangement links TRBV6-1 to TRBJ1-1; D unclear. Germline CDR1 and CDR2: MNHNS and SASEGT. The CDR3 length is 12 residues. The V gene lost 8 bases and the J gene lost 6 bases, with 13 bases spanning the gap. CDR3 bases: TGTGCCAGCTCCAGACATAAAGCTGAAGCTTTCTTT. Protein product: CASSRHKAEAFF.

This clonotype was seen repeatedly, ten times or more. The chain employs TRBV3-1 and TRBJ1-1, with D possibly matching TRBD1 (5 bases). The CDR3 consists of 13 residues. Trimming removed 4 bases at V and 2 bases at J, with 8 bases between. Germline CDR1 LGHDT, CDR2 YNNKEL (reference sequence). The CDR3 loop reads CASSPDSNTEAFF. CDR3 in DNA: TGTGCCAGCAGCCCCGACAGCAACACTGAAGCTTTCTTT.

This clonotype has more than one count but fewer than ten. The J gene is TRBJ2-1, the V gene TRBV14; D unresolved. CDR3 length: 14 residues. Trimming shortened V by 4 bases and J by 4 bases, and 11 bases separated the two germline ends. Per the germline V gene, CDR1 is SGHDN and CDR2 is FVKESK. CDR3 residues: CASSRERIYNEQFF. As DNA, the CDR3 is TGTGCCAGCAGCCGAGAACGGATTTACAATGAGCAGTTCTTC.

This clonotype has at least ten counts. V usage is TRBV9 and J usage is TRBJ1-2, with D perhaps TRBD1 (6 bases). The CDR3 consists of 14 residues. Trimming took off 4 bases at V and 3 bases at J, with 13 bases between the two ends. CDR1 SGDLS and CDR2 YYNGEE come from the germline V gene. Written as DNA, the CDR3 is TGTGCCAGCAGCCTAGGGGGATTAGACTATGGCTACACCTTC. Translation gives CASSLGGLDYGYTF. Full variable domain (rest looked up from reference TRBV9 and TRBJ1-2): DSGVTQTPKHLITATGQRVTLRCSPRSGDLSVYWYQQSLDQGLQFLIQYYNGEERAKGNILERFSAQQFPDLHSELNLSSLELGDSALYFCASSLGGLDYGYTFGSGTRLTVV.

A few counts support this clonotype. This chain joins TRBV3-1 and TRBJ1-4, with D maybe TRBD1 (5 bases). Germline V lookup: CDR1 LGHDT, CDR2 YNNKEL (reference sequence). V shed 4 bases and J shed 4 bases, with 16 bases lying between them. The CDR3 runs 16 residues. The chain's CDR3 is CASSPRQSRGNEKLFF. Written as DNA, the CDR3 is TGTGCCAGCAGCCCCAGACAGTCCCGGGGTAATGAAAAACTGTTTTTT.

V is TRBV18 and J is TRBJ1-1; the D is unclear. V lost 5 bases and J lost 2, with 6 bases in between. This CDR3 region has 12 residues. Germline V gene data show CDR1 as KGHSH and CDR2 as LQKENI. CDR3 residues: CASSKPNTEAFF. The CDR3 DNA follows: TGTGCCAGCTCAAAGCCCAACACTGAAGCTTTCTTT.

A few counts support this clonotype. The chain links TRBV10-3 to TRBJ2-3; D remains unclear. The CDR3 covers 11 residues. CDR1 and CDR2 (germline): ENHRY, SYGVKD. V was pared by 5 bases and J by 6 bases, with 6 bases between. The CDR3 sequence: CAISQADTQYF. Here the CDR3 DNA reads TGTGCCATCAGTCAAGCTGATACGCAGTATTTT.

This clonotype was found a few times. This sequence joins TRBV18 and TRBJ2-7, with D perhaps matching TRBD1 or TRBD2 (5 bases each). Germline lookup yields CDR1 KGHSH and CDR2 LQKENI. V was pared by 5 bases and J by 9 bases, with 14 bases between. The CDR3 extends over 12 amino acids. The CDR3 DNA follows: TGTGCCAGCTCAGGGACCGCCGTAGGGCAGTACTTC. Amino acid sequence: CASSGTAVGQYF.

This clonotype was seen at least ten times. The J gene is TRBJ2-5, the V gene TRBV18; D may be TRBD1 (5 bases). The germline V gene encodes CDR1 KGHSH and CDR2 LQKENI. The V gene lost 0 bases and the J gene lost 9 bases, with 17 bases spanning the gap. The CDR3 runs to 15 residues. The CDR3 protein is CASSPPSVAQAAQYF. As DNA, the CDR3 is TGTGCCAGCTCACCACCGTCGGTTGCACAGGCGGCCCAGTACTTC.

This clonotype turned up a few times. The V call is TRBV6-1, the J call TRBJ1-6; 9 bases line up with TRBD1. Germline CDR1 MNHNS, CDR2 SASEGT. The CDR3 totals 16 residues. Losses at the gene ends were 6 bases for V and 5 bases for J; bases not matched to a gene: 8. CDR3 DNA: TGTGCCAGCAGCAGCCAGTGGACAGGGGATAATTCACCCCTCCACTTT. It is translated as CASSSQWTGDNSPLHF.

This chain uses TRBV3-1 with TRBJ1-5; D gene ambiguous. The CDR3 has 17 residues. Germline assignment: CDR1 LGHDT and CDR2 YNNKEL (reference sequence). Trimming shortened V by 4 bases and J by 5 bases, and 21 bases separated the two germline ends. The CDR3 loop reads CASSPSRVPGFDQPQHF. The CDR3 DNA reads as TGTGCCAGCAGCCCCAGTCGGGTCCCGGGTTTCGATCAGCCCCAGCATTTT.